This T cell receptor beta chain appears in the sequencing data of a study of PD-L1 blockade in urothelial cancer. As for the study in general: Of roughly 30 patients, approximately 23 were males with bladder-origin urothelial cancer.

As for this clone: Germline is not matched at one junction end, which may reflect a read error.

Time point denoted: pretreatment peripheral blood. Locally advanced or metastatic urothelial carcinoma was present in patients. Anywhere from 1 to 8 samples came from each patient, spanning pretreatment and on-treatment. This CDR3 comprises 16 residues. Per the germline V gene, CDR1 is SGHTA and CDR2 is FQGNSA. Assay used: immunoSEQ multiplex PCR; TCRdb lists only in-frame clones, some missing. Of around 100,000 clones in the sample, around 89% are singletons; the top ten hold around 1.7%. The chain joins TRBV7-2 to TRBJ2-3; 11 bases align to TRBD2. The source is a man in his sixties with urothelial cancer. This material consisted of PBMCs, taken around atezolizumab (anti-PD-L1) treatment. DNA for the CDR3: TGTGCCAGCAGCTTATCGGTACTAGCGGGAGCAGCTGAGGACGATTTT. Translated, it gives CASSLSVLAGAAEDDF.